These 3 T cell receptor beta chains share one sample of origin, sequenced in a study of T cells after posttransplantation cyclophosphamide. The table came from immunoSEQ multiplex PCR; TCRdb's copy has only in-frame clones and leaves some out. The data show about 44,000 clones, with none appearing a single time. The sample was PBMCs. The receptors come from a man between 35 and 55 years old in good health, CMV-negative, and a related stem cell transplant donor.

This clone was detected ten times or more. The chain recombines TRBV2 with TRBJ2-7, with TRBD1 matching over 9 bases. This CDR3 is 13 amino acids long. Per germline, CDR1 SNHLY and CDR2 FYNNEI. V lost 7 bases to trimming and J lost 5 bases; unmatched junction nucleotides: 6. The CDR3 nucleotides are TGTGCCAGCACGCGGACAGGGGCCAACGAGCAGTACTTC. It codes for CASTRTGANEQYF. Using reference TRBV2 and TRBJ2-7 for the parts outside the CDR3, the full variable domain is EPEVTQTPSHQVTQMGQEVILRCVPISNHLYFYWYRQILGQKVEFLVSFYNNEISEKSEIFDDQFSVERPDGSNFTLKIRSTKLEDSAMYFCASTRTGANEQYFGPGTRLTVT.

This clone has ten or more counts. The gene calls are TRBV11-3 and TRBJ1-5; 8 nucleotides match TRBD1. With V trimmed by 5 bases and J by 0 bases, 9 bases remained unmatched. Germline assignment: CDR1 SGHNT and CDR2 YENEEA. The length of the CDR3 is 17 residues. For the CDR3, the DNA is TGTGCCAGCAGCCTGGACAGGGTACCATATAGCAATCAGCCCCAGCATTTT. Amino acid sequence: CASSLDRVPYSNQPQHF.

This chain links TRBV5-4 with TRBJ1-6; D is possibly TRBD1 (5 bases). CDR1 is SGHNT and CDR2 is YYREEE in the germline V gene (reference sequence). Trimming removed 0 bases at V and 5 bases at J, with 6 bases between. CDR3 size: 14 residues. For the CDR3, the DNA is TGTGCCAGCAGCTTGGTAGGGGATAATTCACCCCTCCACTTT. The encoded protein is CASSLVGDNSPLHF.